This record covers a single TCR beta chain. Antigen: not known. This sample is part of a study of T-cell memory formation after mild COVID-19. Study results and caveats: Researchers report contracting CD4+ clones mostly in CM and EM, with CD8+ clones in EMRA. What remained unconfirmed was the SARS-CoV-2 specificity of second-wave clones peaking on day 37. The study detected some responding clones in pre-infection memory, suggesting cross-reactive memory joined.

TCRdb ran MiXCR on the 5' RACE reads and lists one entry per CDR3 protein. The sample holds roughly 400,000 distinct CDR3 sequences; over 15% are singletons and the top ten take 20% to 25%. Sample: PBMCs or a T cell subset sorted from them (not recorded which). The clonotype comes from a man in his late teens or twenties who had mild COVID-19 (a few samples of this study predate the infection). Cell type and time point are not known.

CDR3 residues: CASSQMIAGGPGEQFF. The CDR3 coding sequence is TGTGCCAGCAGCCAGATGATAGCGGGGGGGCCTGGTGAGCAGTTCTTC. The chain employs TRBV4-2 and TRBJ2-1, with TRBD2 matching 11 bases. In germline, CDR1 is LGHNA, CDR2 YNFKEQ. Trimming took 3 bases from V and 9 from J; bases not matched to a gene: 10. CDR3 length equals 16 residues.